The rows below give T cell receptor beta chains drawn from one sample of a study of sequential checkpoint blockade in melanoma. This table comes from immunoSEQ multiplex PCR, and its TCRdb copy is limited to in-frame clones, with some not included. The sample shows under 15,000 clones, over 20% of them seen only once. The material sequenced was tumor tissue (inferred from file names), taken from a patient given nivolumab and ipilimumab in sequence. These receptor sequences come from a human donor with melanoma. The CDR3 runs from the conserved cysteine through the conserved F or W. The D gene is left open where the match is weak. Only some rows state a clone size, as once, few, many or a class for expanded clones.

v_gene: TRBV9; abundance: medium-sized; d_gene: TRBD1; j_gene: TRBJ2-3; CDR3aa: CASSARTGTGVTDTQYF; CDR3nt: TGTGCCAGCAGCGCTCGGACCGGGACAGGGGTCACAGATACGCAGTATTTT
v_gene: TRBV6-8; abundance: few; d_gene: -; j_gene: TRBJ2-7; CDR3aa: CASSYAAIEQYF; CDR3nt: TGTGCCAGCAGTTACGCGGCCATCGAGCAGTACTTC
v_gene: TRBV29-1; abundance: medium-sized; d_gene: -; j_gene: TRBJ1-2; CDR3aa: CSVQEGGYGYTF; CDR3nt: TGCAGCGTTCAGGAGGGCGGGTATGGCTACACCTTC
v_gene: TRBV12-5; abundance: medium-sized; d_gene: TRBD1; j_gene: TRBJ1-5; CDR3aa: CATRQGGHSNQPQHF; CDR3nt: TGTGCCACTCGACAGGGGGGCCATAGCAATCAGCCCCAGCATTTT
v_gene: TRBV28; abundance: -; d_gene: TRBD2; j_gene: TRBJ2-1; CDR3aa: CASSLGLAGELSLNEQFF; CDR3nt: TGTGCCAGCAGTTTGGGCCTAGCGGGAGAGCTCAGCCTCAATGAGCAGTTCTTC
v_gene: TRBV18; abundance: -; d_gene: -; j_gene: TRBJ1-1; CDR3aa: CASSLTYGDTEAFF; CDR3nt: TGTGCCAGCTCACTTACCTATGGCGACACTGAAGCTTTCTTT
v_gene: TRBV6-8; abundance: medium-sized; d_gene: TRBD2; j_gene: TRBJ2-7; CDR3aa: CASSGGLAGARGYEQYF; CDR3nt: TGTGCCAGCAGTGGCGGACTAGCGGGAGCTCGGGGCTACGAGCAGTACTTC
v_gene: TRBV9; abundance: many; d_gene: -; j_gene: TRBJ2-7; CDR3aa: CASSVGADSYEQYF; CDR3nt: TGTGCCAGCAGCGTAGGAGCGGACTCCTACGAGCAGTACTTC
v_gene: TRBV30; abundance: few; d_gene: TRBD2; j_gene: TRBJ2-7; CDR3aa: CAWIPASGSYEQYF; CDR3nt: TGTGCCTGGATCCCGGCTAGCGGGAGTTACGAGCAGTACTTC
v_gene: TRBV19; abundance: -; d_gene: -; j_gene: TRBJ2-3; CDR3aa: CASSIPGRTTDTQYF; CDR3nt: TGTGCCAGTAGTATCCCCGGCCGTACAACAGATACGCAGTATTTT
v_gene: TRBV29-1; abundance: -; d_gene: -; j_gene: TRBJ2-5; CDR3aa: CSVDWGWVETQYF; CDR3nt: TGCAGCGTTGACTGGGGGTGGGTGGAGACCCAGTACTTC
v_gene: TRBV11-3; abundance: many; d_gene: -; j_gene: TRBJ2-1; CDR3aa: CASRLRGTGLDEQFF; CDR3nt: TGTGCCAGCAGATTACGCGGGACGGGTCTCGATGAGCAGTTCTTC
v_gene: TRBV6-8; abundance: medium-sized; d_gene: -; j_gene: TRBJ1-5; CDR3aa: CASSYTPVGTTNQPQHF; CDR3nt: TGTGCCAGCAGTTACACACCTGTGGGGACTACCAATCAGCCCCAGCATTTT
v_gene: TRBV11-3; abundance: few; d_gene: -; j_gene: TRBJ2-3; CDR3aa: CASTNSGGLTDTQYF; CDR3nt: TGTGCCAGCACCAACAGCGGAGGGCTCACAGATACGCAGTATTTT
v_gene: TRBV30; abundance: medium-sized; d_gene: TRBD2; j_gene: TRBJ2-7; CDR3aa: CAWSRTAGVGEQYF; CDR3nt: TGTGCCTGGAGTAGGACGGCGGGAGTAGGCGAGCAGTACTTC
v_gene: TRBV5-1; abundance: -; d_gene: -; j_gene: TRBJ2-2; CDR3aa: CASSLLNAHTGELFF; CDR3nt: TGCGCCAGCAGCCTTTTAAACGCCCACACCGGGGAGCTGTTTTTT
v_gene: TRBV6-8; abundance: few; d_gene: -; j_gene: TRBJ1-5; CDR3aa: CASRAGASGGQPQHF; CDR3nt: TGTGCCAGCAGGGCAGGGGCAAGTGGAGGTCAGCCCCAGCATTTT
v_gene: TRBV5-1; abundance: once; d_gene: -; j_gene: TRBJ2-3; CDR3aa: CASSLTGPQLDTQYF; CDR3nt: TGCGCCAGCAGCTTAACAGGGCCCCAGTTGGATACGCAGTATTTT
v_gene: TRBV6-8; abundance: -; d_gene: -; j_gene: TRBJ1-2; CDR3aa: CASTWTEGGYTF; CDR3nt: TGTGCCAGCACCTGGACCGAGGGGGGCTACACCTTC
v_gene: TRBV6-8; abundance: -; d_gene: -; j_gene: TRBJ1-2; CDR3aa: CASSYSGTSYGYTF; CDR3nt: TGTGCCAGCAGTTACTCAGGGACAAGCTATGGCTACACCTTC
v_gene: TRBV12-5; abundance: -; d_gene: TRBD1; j_gene: TRBJ1-5; CDR3aa: CASGSGQGTQPQHF; CDR3nt: TGTGCTAGTGGTTCTGGACAGGGCACTCAGCCCCAGCATTTT
v_gene: TRBV11-3; abundance: -; d_gene: TRBD2; j_gene: TRBJ2-1; CDR3aa: CASSPPGLAGSSGEQFF; CDR3nt: TGTGCCAGCAGCCCACCCGGACTAGCGGGCTCCTCCGGTGAGCAGTTCTTC
v_gene: TRBV15; abundance: few; d_gene: TRBD2; j_gene: TRBJ2-1; CDR3aa: CATSREGAGASNEQFF; CDR3nt: TGTGCCACCAGCAGAGAAGGGGCGGGAGCCTCCAATGAGCAGTTCTTC
v_gene: TRBV6-8; abundance: many; d_gene: -; j_gene: TRBJ1-1; CDR3aa: CASRQKGGLNTEAFF; CDR3nt: TGTGCCAGCAGACAGAAAGGGGGATTGAACACTGAAGCTTTCTTT
v_gene: TRBV30; abundance: few; d_gene: TRBD2; j_gene: TRBJ2-3; CDR3aa: CAWTLAGADTQYF; CDR3nt: TGTGCCTGGACTCTAGCGGGAGCAGATACGCAGTATTTT
v_gene: TRBV11-3; abundance: -; d_gene: -; j_gene: TRBJ1-1; CDR3aa: CASSWGLRDTEAFF; CDR3nt: TGTGCCAGCAGCTGGGGTCTCCGGGACACTGAAGCTTTCTTT
v_gene: TRBV19; abundance: medium-sized; d_gene: -; j_gene: TRBJ1-3; CDR3aa: CASSGVRENTIYF; CDR3nt: TGTGCCAGTAGTGGGGTCCGGGAAAACACCATATATTTT
v_gene: TRBV29-1; abundance: -; d_gene: -; j_gene: TRBJ1-2; CDR3aa: CSARPYGYGYTF; CDR3nt: TGCAGCGCCCGCCCGTATGGCTATGGCTACACCTTC
v_gene: TRBV18; abundance: -; d_gene: TRBD1; j_gene: TRBJ1-3; CDR3aa: CASSSIIPGQEGIGNTIYF; CDR3nt: TGTGCCAGCTCTAGTATTATACCGGGACAGGAGGGAATCGGAAACACCATATATTTT
v_gene: TRBV6-8; abundance: -; d_gene: TRBD1; j_gene: TRBJ1-1; CDR3aa: CAIRNEQGASTEAFF; CDR3nt: TGTGCCATCAGAAACGAACAGGGGGCGAGTACTGAAGCTTTCTTT
v_gene: TRBV6-8; abundance: many; d_gene: -; j_gene: TRBJ1-3; CDR3aa: CASNQGNRITAGNTIYF; CDR3nt: TGTGCCAGCAACCAGGGCAATAGGATCACGGCTGGAAACACCATATATTTT
v_gene: TRBV29-1; abundance: -; d_gene: TRBD1; j_gene: TRBJ1-1; CDR3aa: CSVNPGGFTEAFF; CDR3nt: TGCAGCGTGAACCCAGGGGGTTTCACTGAAGCTTTCTTT
v_gene: TRBV23-1; abundance: -; d_gene: -; j_gene: TRBJ2-7; CDR3aa: CASSQALGTSYEQYF; CDR3nt: TGCGCCAGCAGCCAGGCCCTTGGGACCTCCTACGAGCAGTACTTC
v_gene: TRBV6-8; abundance: -; d_gene: -; j_gene: TRBJ2-7; CDR3aa: CASSYSDKAYEQYF; CDR3nt: TGTGCCAGCAGTTACTCGGACAAAGCCTACGAGCAGTACTTC
v_gene: TRBV19; abundance: -; d_gene: -; j_gene: TRBJ2-3; CDR3aa: CASSIGAVTDTQYF; CDR3nt: TGTGCCAGTAGTATAGGGGCGGTGACAGATACGCAGTATTTT